This T cell receptor (beta chain) derives from a study of control samples from healthy donors and cancer patients. Profiling relied on immunoSEQ multiplex PCR, and the TCRdb table lists in-frame clones only, not all of them. The sample comprises 2,900 or so clones, just under 80% of which are singletons, and about 30% rests with the top ten. CDR1 and CDR2 from the germline V gene are KGHSH and LQKENI. This CDR3 has 16 residues. Germline trimming cut 3 bases from V and 2 bases from J; bases unmatched to any gene: 7. Sequencing was carried out using formalin-fixed, paraffin-embedded tissue. This chain uses TRBV18 with TRBJ2-3, with 8 bases lining up with TRBD2. This clonotype originated in a male donor with melanoma. CDR3 amino acids: CASSPSSGSPTDTQYF. The CDR3 DNA sequence: TGTGCCAGCTCACCCTCAAGCGGGAGCCCCACAGATACGCAGTATTTT.